This T cell receptor (beta chain) derives from a study of blood T cell repertoires in COVID-19. Study in general: PBMCs, B-cell-depleted T cells, or T cells provided the cDNA or gDNA that made up the material.

This clone was seen a single time. The authors' processing: Nucleated cell number was recorded as an estimate derived from reference gene primer amplification. Sequenced by immunoSEQ multiplex PCR; TCRdb stores in-frame clones only, minus some. From that table come the V and J calls and clone size; the DNA was used to work out D and trimming. The sample holds just over 150,000 clones, 75% to 85% seen once. The CDR3 is made up of 15 amino acids. With V trimmed by 4 bases and J by 8 bases, 8 bases remained unmatched. The germline V gene has CDR1 SGHTA and CDR2 FQGNSA. The sequence derives from a man aged 55 to 69 with acute or convalescent COVID-19. The rearrangement links TRBV7-2 to TRBJ2-1, with 10 bases that match TRBD2. Sequencing input: peripheral blood. This CDR3 is CASSSQAGGPHEQFF. The CDR3 region has the DNA TGTGCCAGCAGCTCCCAAGCGGGGGGGCCACATGAGCAGTTCTTC. Full variable domain (outside the CDR3, taken from reference TRBV7-2 and TRBJ2-1): GAGVSQSPSNKVTEKGKDVELRCDPISGHTALYWYRQSLGQGLEFLIYFQGNSAPDKSGLPSDRFSAERTGGSVSTLTIQRTQQEDSAVYLCASSSQAGGPHEQFFGPGTRLTVL.